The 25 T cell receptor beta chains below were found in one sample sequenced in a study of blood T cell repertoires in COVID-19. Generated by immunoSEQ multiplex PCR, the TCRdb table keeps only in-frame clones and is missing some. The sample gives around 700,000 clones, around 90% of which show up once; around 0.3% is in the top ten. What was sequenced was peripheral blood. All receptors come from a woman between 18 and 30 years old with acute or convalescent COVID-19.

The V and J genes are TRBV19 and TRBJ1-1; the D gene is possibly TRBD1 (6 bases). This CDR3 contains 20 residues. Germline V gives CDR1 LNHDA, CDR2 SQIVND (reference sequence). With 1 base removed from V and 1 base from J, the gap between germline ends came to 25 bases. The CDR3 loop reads CASSIGFWGTGTYSNTEAFF. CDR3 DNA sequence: TGTGCCAGTAGTATAGGTTTCTGGGGAACAGGGACCTATTCGAACACTGAAGCTTTCTTT.

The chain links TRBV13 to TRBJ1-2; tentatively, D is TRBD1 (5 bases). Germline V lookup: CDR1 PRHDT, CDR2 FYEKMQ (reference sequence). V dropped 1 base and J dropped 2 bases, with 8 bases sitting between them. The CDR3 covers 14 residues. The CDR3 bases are TGTGCCAGCAGCTTAGTCGGGGGGAACTATGGCTACACCTTC. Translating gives CASSLVGGNYGYTF.

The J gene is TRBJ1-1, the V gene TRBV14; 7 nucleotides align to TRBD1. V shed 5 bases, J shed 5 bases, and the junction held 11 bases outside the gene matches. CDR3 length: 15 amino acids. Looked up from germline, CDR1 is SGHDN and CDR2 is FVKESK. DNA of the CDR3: TGTGCCAGCAGCATAAACACAGGGGTGAGAACTGAAGCTTTCTTT. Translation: CASSINTGVRTEAFF.

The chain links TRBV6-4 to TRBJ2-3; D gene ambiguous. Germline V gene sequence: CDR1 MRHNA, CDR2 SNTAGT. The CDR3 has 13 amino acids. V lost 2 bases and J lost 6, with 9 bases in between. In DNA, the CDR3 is TGTGCCAGCAGTGACACATGGTGGGATACGCAGTATTTT. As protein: CASSDTWWDTQYF.

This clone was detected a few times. The CDR3 nucleotides are TGTGCCAGCAGTGCGACAGGGGGTGGGCAGCCCCAGCATTTT. Translation: CASSATGGGQPQHF. This chain links TRBV6-4 with TRBJ1-5; 9 bases are a match to TRBD1. The CDR3 extends over 14 amino acids. Germline loops: CDR1 MRHNA, CDR2 SNTAGT. Germline trimming cut 4 bases from V and 7 bases from J; bases unmatched to any gene: 5.

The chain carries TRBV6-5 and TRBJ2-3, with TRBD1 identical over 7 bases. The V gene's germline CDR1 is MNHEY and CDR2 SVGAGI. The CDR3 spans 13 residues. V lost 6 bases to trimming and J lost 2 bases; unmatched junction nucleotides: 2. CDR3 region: CASSGQVTDTQYF. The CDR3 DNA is TGTGCCAGCAGCGGACAGGTCACAGATACGCAGTATTTT.

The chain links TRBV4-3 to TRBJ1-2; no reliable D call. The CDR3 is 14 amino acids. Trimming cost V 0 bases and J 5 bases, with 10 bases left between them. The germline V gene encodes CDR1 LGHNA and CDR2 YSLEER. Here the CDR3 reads CASSQDLRGYGYTF. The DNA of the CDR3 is TGCGCCAGCAGCCAAGATCTTAGAGGTTATGGCTACACCTTC.

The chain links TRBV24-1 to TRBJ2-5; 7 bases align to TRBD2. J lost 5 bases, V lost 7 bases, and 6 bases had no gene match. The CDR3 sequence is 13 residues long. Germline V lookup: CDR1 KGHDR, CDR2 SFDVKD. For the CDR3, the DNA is TGTGCCACCAGACCGGGGGGAGGGGAGACCCAGTACTTC. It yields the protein CATRPGGGETQYF.

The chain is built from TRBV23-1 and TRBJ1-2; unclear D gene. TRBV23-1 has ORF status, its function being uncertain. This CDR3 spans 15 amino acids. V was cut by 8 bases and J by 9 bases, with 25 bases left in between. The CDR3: CASCLGGIWGGCYTF. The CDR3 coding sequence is TGCGCCAGCTGTTTGGGCGGTATCTGGGGAGGGTGCTACACCTTC.

DNA for the CDR3: TGTGCCAGTAGTGGACAGGTTGGTGGCTACACCTTC. Translating it yields CASSGQVGGYTF. V is TRBV19 and J is TRBJ1-2, with 7 nucleotides matching TRBD1. The J segment lost 7 bases and the V segment lost 5 bases, leaving 4 bases of the junction unmatched. There are 12 residues in the CDR3. CDR1 is LNHDA, CDR2 SQIVND, per germline (reference sequence).

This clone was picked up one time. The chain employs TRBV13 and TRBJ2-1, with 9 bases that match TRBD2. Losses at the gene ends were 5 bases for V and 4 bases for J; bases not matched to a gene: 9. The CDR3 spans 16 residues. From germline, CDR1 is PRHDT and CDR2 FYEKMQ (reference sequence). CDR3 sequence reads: CASSAPQRGDYNEQFF. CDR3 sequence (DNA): TGTGCCAGCAGCGCACCTCAGCGGGGGGATTACAATGAGCAGTTCTTC.

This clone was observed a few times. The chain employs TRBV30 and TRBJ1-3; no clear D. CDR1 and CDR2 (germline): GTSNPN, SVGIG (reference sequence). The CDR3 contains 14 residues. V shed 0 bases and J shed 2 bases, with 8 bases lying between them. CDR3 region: CAWSVRWTGNTIYF. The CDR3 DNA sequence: TGTGCCTGGAGTGTCAGGTGGACTGGAAACACCATATATTTT.

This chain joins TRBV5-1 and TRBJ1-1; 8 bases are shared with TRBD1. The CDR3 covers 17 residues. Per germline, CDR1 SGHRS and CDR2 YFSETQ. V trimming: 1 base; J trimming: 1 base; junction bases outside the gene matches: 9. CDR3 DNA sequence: TGCGCCAGCAGCTTGTGGTCTTTGACAGGGGAGAACACTGAAGCTTTCTTT. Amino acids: CASSLWSLTGENTEAFF.

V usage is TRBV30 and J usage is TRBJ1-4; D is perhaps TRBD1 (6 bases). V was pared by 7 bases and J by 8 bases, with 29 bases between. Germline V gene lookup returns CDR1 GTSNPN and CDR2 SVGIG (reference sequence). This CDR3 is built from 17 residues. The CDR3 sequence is CALLPVQGSGYGEKLFF. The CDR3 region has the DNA TGTGCCTTACTACCGGTACAGGGTTCCGGGTACGGCGAAAAACTGTTTTTT.

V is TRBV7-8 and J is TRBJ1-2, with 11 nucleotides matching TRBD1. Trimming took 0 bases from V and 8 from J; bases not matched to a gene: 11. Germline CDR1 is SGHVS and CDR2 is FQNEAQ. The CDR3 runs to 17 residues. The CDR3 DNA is TGTGCCAGCAGCTTAGCCTCTGGACAGGGGGCGGCATTAGGCTACACCTTC. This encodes CASSLASGQGAALGYTF. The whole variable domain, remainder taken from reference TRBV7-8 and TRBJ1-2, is GAGVSQSPRYKVAKRGQDVALRCDPISGHVSLFWYQQALGQGPEFLTYFQNEAQLDKSGLPSDRFFAERPEGSVSTLKIQRTQQEDSAVYLCASSLASGQGAALGYTFGSGTRLTVV.

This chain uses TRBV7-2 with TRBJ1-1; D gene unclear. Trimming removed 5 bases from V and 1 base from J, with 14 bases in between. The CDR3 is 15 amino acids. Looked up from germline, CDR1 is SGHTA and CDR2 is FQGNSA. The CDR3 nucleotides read TGTGCCAGCAGCCCCCCGGGAGGGTGGAACACTGAAGCTTTCTTT. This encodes CASSPPGGWNTEAFF.

CDR3: CATSRTGSTEAFF. The CDR3 coding sequence is TGTGCCACCAGCCGCACAGGTTCCACTGAAGCTTTCTTT. This chain links TRBV15 with TRBJ1-1, with a tentative D call TRBD1 (5 bases). CDR1 and CDR2 from the germline V gene are LNHNV and YYDKDF (reference sequence). The CDR3 contains 13 residues. V was trimmed by 5 bases and J by 4 bases, leaving 11 bases between them.

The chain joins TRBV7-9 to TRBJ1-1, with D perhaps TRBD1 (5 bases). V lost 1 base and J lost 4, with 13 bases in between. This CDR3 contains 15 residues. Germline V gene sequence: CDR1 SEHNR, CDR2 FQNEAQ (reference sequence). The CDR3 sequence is CASSLEVGGSTEAFF. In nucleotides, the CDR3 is TGTGCCAGCAGCTTAGAGGTGGGGGGTAGCACTGAAGCTTTCTTT.

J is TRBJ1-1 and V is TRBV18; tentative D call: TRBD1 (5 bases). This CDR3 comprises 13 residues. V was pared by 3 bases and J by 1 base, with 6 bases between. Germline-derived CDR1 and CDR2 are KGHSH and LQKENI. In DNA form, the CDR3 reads TGTGCCAGCTCACCGACAGAGAACACTGAAGCTTTCTTT. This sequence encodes CASSPTENTEAFF.

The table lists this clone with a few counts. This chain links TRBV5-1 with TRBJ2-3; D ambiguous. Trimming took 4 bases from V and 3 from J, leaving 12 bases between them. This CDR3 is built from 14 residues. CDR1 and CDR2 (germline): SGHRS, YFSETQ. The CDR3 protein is CASSRTTQTDTQYF. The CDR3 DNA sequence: TGCGCCAGCAGCCGAACTACTCAAACAGATACGCAGTATTTT.

CDR3 bases: TGTGCCAGCCCCATACGGAGGCAGACCACCGGGGAGCTGTTTTTT. This encodes CASPIRRQTTGELFF. The V call is TRBV2, the J call TRBJ2-2; a weak D match, TRBD2 (5 bases). The V end lost 8 bases, the J end lost 4 bases, and 17 bases lay between the germline ends. The CDR3 length is 15 residues. CDR1 and CDR2 (germline): SNHLY, FYNNEI.

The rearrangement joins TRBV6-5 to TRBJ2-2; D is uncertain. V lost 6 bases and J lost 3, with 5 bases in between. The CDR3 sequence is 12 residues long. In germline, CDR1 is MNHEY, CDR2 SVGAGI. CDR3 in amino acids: CASRGDTGELFF. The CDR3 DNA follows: TGTGCCAGCAGAGGAGACACCGGGGAGCTGTTTTTT.

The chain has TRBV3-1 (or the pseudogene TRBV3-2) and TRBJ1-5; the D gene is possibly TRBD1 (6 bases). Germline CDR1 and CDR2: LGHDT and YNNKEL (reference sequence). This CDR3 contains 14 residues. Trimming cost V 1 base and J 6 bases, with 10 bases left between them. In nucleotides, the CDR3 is TGTGCCAGCAGCCAAGCCCACAGGGTTCAGCCCCAGCATTTT. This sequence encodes CASSQAHRVQPQHF.

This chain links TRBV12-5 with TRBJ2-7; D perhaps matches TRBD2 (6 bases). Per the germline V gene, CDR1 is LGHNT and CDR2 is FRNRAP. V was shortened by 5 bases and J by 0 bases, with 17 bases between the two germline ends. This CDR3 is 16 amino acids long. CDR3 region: CASGPGMGLTSYEQYF. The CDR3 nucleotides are TGTGCTAGTGGTCCTGGGATGGGACTCACCTCCTACGAGCAGTACTTC.

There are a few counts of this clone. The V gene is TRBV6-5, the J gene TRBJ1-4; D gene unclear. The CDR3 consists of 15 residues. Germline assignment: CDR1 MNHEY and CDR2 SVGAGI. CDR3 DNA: TGTGCGTGCGCAGGCGGGCCCGAATCTAATGAAAAACTGTTTTTT. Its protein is CACAGGPESNEKLFF.